This passage covers 8 T cell receptor beta chains from one sample sequenced in a study of T cells after posttransplantation cyclophosphamide. Here immunoSEQ multiplex PCR was the method, and the copy in TCRdb shows in-frame clones only, minus some. The table has a few thousand clones, around 72% seen once; the top ten hold about 17%. Busulfan-fludarabine conditioning, marrow transplant, and cyclophosphamide on days +3 and +4 were administered. This material consisted of PBMCs, taken 362 days after allogeneic stem cell transplant with posttransplant cyclophosphamide. The receptor set was obtained from a male patient in his sixties who received an allogeneic stem cell transplant from an unrelated donor, was CMV-positive, and had acute GVHD only. Some T cells could come from the graft donor.

The chain joins TRBV7-3 to TRBJ2-5; 11 bases fit TRBD1. J lost 5 bases, V lost 5 bases, and 10 bases had no gene match. The germline V gene encodes CDR1 SGHTA and CDR2 FQGTGA. The CDR3 is made up of 16 amino acids. DNA for the CDR3: TGTGCCAGCAGCCAGTCGGACAGGGGGCGCCGGGAGACCCAGTACTTC. Translation gives CASSQSDRGRRETQYF.

The genes are TRBV7-3 and TRBJ2-2; possible D gene TRBD2, 7 bases. V lost 5 bases and J lost 4, with 17 bases in between. CDR1 SGHTA and CDR2 FQGTGA come from the germline V gene. The CDR3 totals 16 residues. The CDR3 is CASSLMGGGPTGELFF. For the CDR3, the DNA is TGTGCCAGCAGCCTTATGGGGGGGGGCCCCACCGGGGAGCTGTTTTTT.

The chain is built from TRBV27 and TRBJ2-1; tentatively, D is TRBD2 (6 bases). The CDR3 contains 13 residues. The ends were cut back, 4 bases at V and 6 bases at J, with 10 bases in the middle. CDR1 and CDR2 (germline): MNHEY, SMNVEV (reference sequence). CDR3 DNA: TGTGCCAGCAGTTCCACTAGCCTCAATGAGCAGTTCTTC. This sequence encodes CASSSTSLNEQFF.

The chain couples TRBV29-1 to TRBJ2-3; TRBD2 matches 13 bases. Per germline, CDR1 SQVTM and CDR2 ANQGSEA. V trimming: 7 bases; J trimming: 3 bases; junction bases outside the gene matches: 1. The CDR3 has 13 amino acids. The CDR3 protein is CSGGLAGTDTQYF. The CDR3 DNA reads as TGCAGCGGGGGACTAGCGGGGACAGATACGCAGTATTTT.

The chain uses TRBV18 and TRBJ2-7, with TRBD2 matching 11 bases. Germline values: CDR1 KGHSH, CDR2 LQKENI. After removal of 6 bases from V and 6 bases from J, the junction contained 7 bases not matched to a gene. The length of the CDR3 is 14 residues. Here the CDR3 DNA reads TGTGCCAGCTCGCTCAGTACTAGCGGGGGCGAGCAGTACTTC. Translating it yields CASSLSTSGGEQYF.

This rearrangement joins TRBV6-5 to TRBJ2-3; maybe TRBD2 (5 bases). V lost 6 bases, J lost 6 bases, and 10 bases lay in between. The CDR3 totals 12 residues. Germline V gene lookup returns CDR1 MNHEY and CDR2 SVGAGI. The CDR3 reads CASRPPGDTQYF. CDR3 nucleotides: TGTGCCAGCAGGCCTCCGGGGGATACGCAGTATTTT.

V and J are TRBV5-1 and TRBJ2-7; the match to TRBD2 covers 14 bases. In germline, CDR1 is SGHRS, CDR2 YFSETQ. Germline trimming cut 4 bases from V and 4 bases from J; bases unmatched to any gene: 4. The length of the CDR3 is 15 residues. CDR3 loop: CASSPRTSGRYEQYF. The CDR3 DNA is TGCGCCAGCAGCCCTAGGACTAGCGGGAGGTACGAGCAGTACTTC.

V gene TRBV27 combines with J gene TRBJ2-5; maybe TRBD2 (5 bases). This CDR3 has 15 amino acids. The V end was cut by 3 bases, the J end by 1 base, with 12 bases between. The germline CDR1 and CDR2 sequences are MNHEY and SMNVEV (reference sequence). This CDR3 reads CASSLSLATQETQYF. The CDR3 bases are TGTGCCAGCAGTTTGAGCCTAGCTACCCAAGAGACCCAGTACTTC.